The present T cell receptor beta chain was sequenced within a study of response to subunit inactivated influenza vaccine listed by TCRdb under 2018. For context, the study as a whole: Deep quantitative profiling of the T cell receptor repertoire was used in the study to follow responses to a trivalent subunit inactivated influenza vaccine.

Points the paper makes about the study in general: According to the authors, only a limited number of new T cells may be recruited by each seasonal influenza vaccination.

The library was prepared using RT-PCR. Sequenced using an Illumina HiSeq 2500. TCRdb's own reprocessing of the public reads used fastp at Q25 and MiXCR and kept productive beta chains. Entries that share a CDR3 protein sequence are merged under the most common genes and DNA. The sample table holds roughly 620,000 distinct CDR3 sequences, of which about 11% were seen once. Of the sample, approximately 11% is held by the ten largest clones. On this clonotype: What this receptor recognizes is not known. No per-base quality is available; no much larger clone lies one base away.

Trimming accounts for 2 bases at V and 6 bases at J, while the number of junction bases matched to no gene is 5. Including cysteine and phenylalanine, the CDR3 has 13 amino acids. Just CDR3 DNA is preserved here, 39 bases in frame from base 1. CDR1 and CDR2 were assigned from the germline V gene as SQVTM and ANQGSEA. These same data were also listed under a study on T cells expressing NK-cell markers. The other study reports the following: TCR beta cDNA libraries were prepared using 5'RACE template switching, which introduced a universal primer site and unique molecular identifiers. Three sorted T-cell subsets (CD3+CD56+NKG2C+, CD3+CD56+NKG2C- and CD3+CD56-NKG2C+) from roughly 8 donors had their TCR beta-chain repertoires profiled. Among the eight sequenced donors, seven were HCMV-seropositive and one was HCMV-seronegative. In several experiments an anti-gammadeltaTCR antibody was added to restrict sorting to alphabetaTCR-expressing T cells. In 5 to 7 donors, the dominant CD3+CD56+NKG2C+ clonotypes ranked among the top 10 CD8+ clonotypes, making up roughly 1.0-7.0% of CD8+ T cells. Those dominant clonotypes were again the most abundant among CD3+CD56-NKG2C+ cells in a handful of donors, at about 25-65%. Whether the expanded NKG2C-expressing T cell clones were specific for HCMV antigens was left unclear. All eight donors whose samples were sequenced were randomly selected healthy volunteers, three of them men and five women. HCMV-specific IgG was detected in serum with a commercial ELISA kit to determine HCMV serostatus. Ficoll density gradient centrifugation was used to isolate peripheral blood mononuclear cells from blood. For five or six donors, unsorted PBMC were also used to sequence bulk peripheral blood T-cell repertoires. Synthesis of cDNA was primed from the TCR beta constant segment and was followed by two consecutive PCR amplification steps. Sequencing of the libraries produced 2 x 150 bp reads on Illumina HiSeq 2000/2500, MiSeq or NextSeq. Reads were demultiplexed and grouped by UMI with MIGEC, and clonotypes were assembled and quantified with MiTCR. To remove erroneous sequences, TCR cDNA sequences were retained only when supported by two or more reads. Downstream repertoire analysis used the tcR package, and clonotypes were matched across fractions by CDR3 nucleotide sequence plus V segment. VDJmatch was used to annotate antigen specificity against VDJdb, with one amino acid substitution in CDR3 allowed.

This receptor was taken from a man in his fifties who received an inactivated influenza vaccine. Donor details come from another sample of the same person, matched by shared clones. The sample here was PBMCs from blood, taken on the day of vaccination. Recombination joined TRBV29-1 with TRBJ2-7; the junction holds 9 bases that match TRBD1. This receptor has the CDR3 CSVEKGTGTEQYF. The DNA is as follows: TGCAGCGTTGAAAAGGGGACAGGGACCGAGCAGTACTTC.